Each of the 19 T cell receptor beta chains below was sequenced from the same sample in a study of shared clonotypes between healthy human individuals. The method was immunoSEQ multiplex PCR; TCRdb's version includes in-frame clones alone and lacks a portion of them. This sample has over 2,000,000 clones; 93% occur once, and the top ten carry 1.5% to 2%. Naive CD8 cells lacked CD45RO, underwent positive selection for CCR7 and left out terminally differentiated effector memory CD45RA+ cells. Input material: naive CD8+ T cells from PBMCs. The receptors were gathered from a man younger than 30 in good health. Some clones in this sample may be carry-over from other donors' samples.

The chain couples TRBV2 to TRBJ2-2; D unresolved. The length of the CDR3 is 15 residues. Trimming shortened V by 3 bases and J by 5 bases, and 13 bases separated the two germline ends. In germline, CDR1 is SNHLY, CDR2 FYNNEI. CDR3 sequence (DNA): TGTGCCAGCAGTGACGGTGGCAGGCAAACCGGGGAGCTGTTTTTT. It translates to CASSDGGRQTGELFF.

The chain recombines TRBV5-8 with TRBJ2-7, with 14 bases lining up with TRBD2. There are 17 residues in the CDR3. CDR1 SGHTS and CDR2 YDEGEE come from the germline V gene. With V trimmed by 2 bases and J by 2 bases, 6 bases remained unmatched. CDR3 loop: CASSFQQTSGRAYEQYF. The CDR3 DNA reads TGTGCCAGCAGCTTTCAACAGACTAGCGGGAGGGCCTACGAGCAGTACTTC.

V usage is TRBV19 and J usage is TRBJ2-1; maybe TRBD2 (6 bases). Per the germline V gene, CDR1 is LNHDA and CDR2 is SQIVND (reference sequence). The CDR3 is made up of 18 amino acids. V was clipped by 3 bases and J by 0 bases, with 18 bases between them. Here the CDR3 DNA reads TGTGCCAGTAGTATCGACCCAAGGACGGAGGGCTCCTACAATGAGCAGTTCTTC. It specifies CASSIDPRTEGSYNEQFF.

The chain couples TRBV27 to TRBJ2-1; D perhaps matches TRBD1 (6 bases). This CDR3 has 11 residues. The V gene's germline CDR1 is MNHEY and CDR2 SMNVEV (reference sequence). With 6 bases removed from V and 9 bases from J, the gap between germline ends came to 9 bases. CDR3 loop: CASRQGPEQFF. In DNA, the CDR3 is TGTGCCAGCAGACAGGGTCCTGAGCAGTTCTTC.

Here the CDR3 reads CASRFGTGITGELFF. CDR3 DNA sequence: TGTGCCAGTAGATTCGGGACAGGGATCACCGGGGAGCTGTTTTTT. V is TRBV19 and J is TRBJ2-2, with 9 bases lining up with TRBD1. CDR3 size: 15 residues. Germline V gives CDR1 LNHDA, CDR2 SQIVND (reference sequence). The V segment lost 6 bases and the J segment 4 bases; nucleotides outside the gene matches: 6.

The chain has TRBV7-9 and TRBJ2-1; possibly TRBD2 for D (6 bases). The CDR3 consists of 14 residues. Germline V gives CDR1 SEHNR, CDR2 FQNEAQ (reference sequence). Trimming shortened V by 3 bases and J by 2 bases, and 8 bases separated the two germline ends. The CDR3 nucleotides are TGTGCCAGCAGCTTTGGGGGGACCTACAATGAGCAGTTCTTC. Residues: CASSFGGTYNEQFF.

This clone turned up a few times. Other DNA sequences from this sample encode an identical CDR3 as well. The V and J genes are TRBV19 and TRBJ2-2; D is uncertain. Trimming removed 9 bases from V and 0 bases from J, with 2 bases in between. CDR3 length equals 11 residues. CDR1 is LNHDA, CDR2 SQIVND, per germline (reference sequence). The CDR3 is CASTNTGELFF. The DNA for the CDR3 is TGTGCCAGCACGAACACCGGGGAGCTGTTTTTT.

A word on this clone: At the DNA level, this CDR3 is encoded by other sequences in the same sample as well. The CDR3 region has the DNA TGTGCCAGCAGTTTAACAGGCCTTAACACTGAAGCTTTCTTT. Protein sequence: CASSLTGLNTEAFF. This chain uses TRBV27 with TRBJ1-1; weak D call: TRBD1 (5 bases). V lost 2 bases and J lost 2, with 9 bases in between. The CDR3 consists of 14 residues. The germline V gene encodes CDR1 MNHEY and CDR2 SMNVEV (reference sequence).

This sequence joins TRBV15 and TRBJ2-1; D uncertain. V lost 5 bases, J lost 6 bases, and 11 bases lay in between. CDR3 size: 13 residues. Germline CDR1 reads LNHNV; CDR2 reads YYDKDF (reference sequence). As DNA, the CDR3 is TGTGCCACCAGCGGACGGTGGGCCAATGAGCAGTTCTTC. It is translated as CATSGRWANEQFF.

The gene calls are TRBV6-6 and TRBJ1-1; no definite D call. The CDR3 length is 13 residues. CDR1 and CDR2 from the germline V gene are MNHNY and SVGAGI (reference sequence). V was cut by 6 bases and J by 0 bases, with 8 bases left in between. In DNA form, the CDR3 reads TGTGCCAGCAGCACGACTTTGAACACTGAAGCTTTCTTT. This gives the protein CASSTTLNTEAFF.

In its sample, this clone was seen once. CDR3 DNA sequence: TGTGCCTGGGGGGACAGTACCTACGAGCAGTACTTC. Protein sequence: CAWGDSTYEQYF. V is TRBV30 and J is TRBJ2-7; 7 bases fit TRBD1. This CDR3 is 12 amino acids long. J gave up 2 bases and V 5 bases, and 3 bases lay outside the gene matches. Germline V CDR1 and CDR2: GTSNPN, SVGIG (reference sequence).

The sample holds one count of this clone. The chain has TRBV6-5 and TRBJ2-7; a weak D match, TRBD2 (6 bases). Germline V gene sequence: CDR1 MNHEY, CDR2 SVGAGI. This CDR3 spans 15 amino acids. Trimming took off 2 bases at V and 7 bases at J, with 18 bases between the two ends. CDR3 DNA: TGTGCCAGCAGTTACCGAATAGGAGGGGATGGTGAGCAGTACTTC. This codes for CASSYRIGGDGEQYF.

As to this clone: Additional DNA sequences in this sample encode the identical CDR3. The rearrangement joins TRBV4-1 to TRBJ1-3; D unresolved. Per germline, CDR1 MGHRA and CDR2 YSYEKL. The CDR3 loop spans 13 amino acids. The V and J ends lost 1 base and 4 bases respectively, with 5 bases between them. The CDR3 spells CASSQVGGNTIYF. The CDR3, as DNA: TGCGCCAGCAGCCAAGTGGGGGGAAACACCATATATTTT.

This chain joins TRBV7-9 and TRBJ1-1; D remains ambiguous. Trimming shortened V by 3 bases and J by 4 bases, and 6 bases separated the two germline ends. Per the germline V gene, CDR1 is SEHNR and CDR2 is FQNEAQ (reference sequence). The CDR3 spans 12 residues. CDR3 protein: CASSFNPTEAFF. The CDR3 bases are TGTGCCAGCAGCTTCAACCCCACTGAAGCTTTCTTT.

This clone is a singleton in its sample. This sequence joins TRBV6-1 and TRBJ2-7; either TRBD1 or TRBD2 may fit D (5 bases each). Trimming cost V 6 bases and J 6 bases, with 21 bases left between them. Germline loops: CDR1 MNHNS, CDR2 SASEGT. This CDR3 contains 15 residues. CDR3 sequence reads: CASRGREGRPLEQYF. The CDR3, as DNA: TGTGCCAGCAGGGGCCGTGAGGGGCGCCCCCTCGAGCAGTACTTC.

V is TRBV27 and J is TRBJ2-6, with D maybe TRBD1 (5 bases). Per the germline V gene, CDR1 is MNHEY and CDR2 is SMNVEV (reference sequence). CDR3 length: 15 amino acids. The ends were cut back, 1 base at V and 2 bases at J, with 6 bases in the middle. In DNA, the CDR3 is TGTGCCAGCAGTTTATGGGGCCCTGGGGCCAACGTCCTGACTTTC. Its protein is CASSLWGPGANVLTF.

This sequence joins TRBV7-8 and TRBJ2-7; 8 nucleotides agree with TRBD1. CDR1 is SGHVS, CDR2 FQNEAQ, per germline. Trimming removed 5 bases from V and 0 bases from J; junction bases left unmatched: 6. This CDR3 is built from 15 residues. CDR3 DNA sequence: TGTGCCAGCAGCCTCGGACAGGGCAGCTCCTACGAGCAGTACTTC. Its protein product is CASSLGQGSSYEQYF.

This chain uses TRBV7-9 with TRBJ2-7; 8 positions agree with TRBD2. J was trimmed by 4 bases and V by 8 bases; bases with no gene match: 10. Germline CDR1 and CDR2: SEHNR and FQNEAQ (reference sequence). The CDR3 sequence is 14 residues long. The chain's CDR3 is CASEGLSGKYEQYF. The CDR3, as DNA: TGTGCCAGCGAGGGGCTTAGCGGGAAGTACGAGCAGTACTTC.

In the case of this clone: This same CDR3 is encoded by further DNA sequences in the sample. This chain joins TRBV27 and TRBJ2-5; perhaps TRBD1 as D (6 bases). CDR1 and CDR2 from the germline V gene are MNHEY and SMNVEV (reference sequence). The CDR3 consists of 13 residues. V dropped 3 bases and J dropped 4 bases, with 9 bases sitting between them. CDR3 protein: CASSLSRGETQYF. For the CDR3, the DNA is TGTGCCAGCAGTTTGTCCAGGGGAGAGACCCAGTACTTC.